A selection of T cell receptor beta chains follows, all from one sample in a study of OX40 agonist ivuxolimab in advanced cancers. Measured with immunoSEQ multiplex PCR; TCRdb has only the in-frame clones, and not every one. Of about 77,000 clones listed, roughly 91% are singletons. This specimen was CD4+ or CD8+ T cells sorted from blood, taken in a trial of the OX40 agonist ivuxolimab. The receptors were sampled from an adult with an advanced solid tumor such as melanoma, head and neck, liver or kidney cancer. Both conserved end residues are part of each CDR3. The D gene is left open where the match is weak. Rows give clone size only sometimes, using once, few, many, or a class for an expanded clone.

>13|TRBV27|-|TRBJ1-2|-
TGTGCCAGCAGTTCCACAGTTACCTATGGCTACACCTTC
CASSSTVTYGYTF
>15|TRBV14|-|TRBJ1-1|-
TGTGCCAGCAGCCAAGCGGGAGCAGGCGCCACTGAAGCTTTCTTT
CASSQAGAGATEAFF
>15|TRBV5-1|-|TRBJ2-1|-
TGCGCCAGCAGCTTGGAAGGGACGGACTACAATGAGCAGTTCTTC
CASSLEGTDYNEQFF
>14|TRBV6-6|-|TRBJ1-2|TRBD1
TGTGCCAGCAGTTACCAGGGACAGGGAGGGGGCTACACCTTC
CASSYQGQGGGYTF
>17|TRBV27|-|TRBJ2-1|TRBD2
TGTGCCAGCAGTTCCAGACCCCAGCGGGGGCACAACAATGAGCAGTTCTTC
CASSSRPQRGHNNEQFF
>14|TRBV5-1|once|TRBJ1-2|-
TGCGCCAGCAGCTTGAGCACAGGCGGCTATGGCTACACCTTC
CASSLSTGGYGYTF
>16|TRBV19|once|TRBJ2-1|-
TGTGCCAGTAGTATGGCCTCGGCGGTCTCCTACAATGAGCAGTTCTTC
CASSMASAVSYNEQFF
>14|TRBV6-4|few|TRBJ1-1|TRBD1
TGTGCCAGCAGAAAAGACAGGGGAGACACTGAAGCTTTCTTT
CASRKDRGDTEAFF
>15|TRBV5-1|-|TRBJ1-4|-
TGCGCCAGCAGCTTGGCGGGGGGGCCTAATGAAAAACTGTTTTTT
CASSLAGGPNEKLFF
>14|TRBV11-3|-|TRBJ2-3|-
TGTGCCAGCAGCCGTACAGGGTCGGCAGATACGCAGTATTTT
CASSRTGSADTQYF
>14|TRBV5-4|-|TRBJ2-3|TRBD1
TGTGCCAGCAGCTTAGACAGGGCCAGGGGGACGCAGTATTTT
CASSLDRARGTQYF
>15|TRBV7-3|-|TRBJ2-1|TRBD2
TGTGCCAGCAGCTTGTTGACTAGCGGGAACAATGAGCAGTTCTTC
CASSLLTSGNNEQFF
>16|TRBV2|-|TRBJ2-4|TRBD1
TGTGCCAGCAGCCTTTCTGCGCCCAGGGGGCAAAACATTCAGTACTTC
CASSLSAPRGQNIQYF
>13|TRBV2|-|TRBJ2-7|TRBD1
TGTGCCAGCAGCGGGACAGGGGGCTACGAGCAGTACTTC
CASSGTGGYEQYF
>15|TRBV2|-|TRBJ2-5|TRBD2
TGTGCCAGCACCCAGGGAGGGACTAGCGGGGAGACCCAGTACTTC
CASTQGGTSGETQYF
>16|TRBV7-2|-|TRBJ2-7|-
TGTGCCAGCAGCTTAGAGAGTGGGATTGCAACCTACGAGCAGTACTTC
CASSLESGIATYEQYF
>16|TRBV9|-|TRBJ1-2|TRBD1
TGTGCCAGCAGCGTAGAGGACAGGGGGATTAACTATGGCTACACCTTC
CASSVEDRGINYGYTF
>14|TRBV28|-|TRBJ1-2|TRBD1
TGTGCCAGCAGTTTAAGGGACAGGGCGAATGGCTACACCTTC
CASSLRDRANGYTF
>13|TRBV6-1|-|TRBJ2-2|-
TGTGCCAGCAGCCGTGCTCAGGGCGGGGAGCTGTTTTTT
CASSRAQGGELFF
>11|TRBV20-1|-|TRBJ2-1|-
TGCAGTGCTAGAGAAGGTAGGGAGCAGTTCTTC
CSAREGREQFF
>16|TRBV11-3|-|TRBJ2-2|TRBD1
TGTGCCAGCAGCTTAGAGAACCGACAGGGGGCCGGGGAGCTGTTTTTT
CASSLENRQGAGELFF
>16|TRBV27|-|TRBJ2-1|-
TGTGCCAGCTCGAGGGCGAGGGGGGACCCCGACAATGAGCAGTTCTTC
CASSRARGDPDNEQFF
>16|TRBV2|-|TRBJ1-5|-
TGTGCCAGCCGGGGGACGGTCCTTTATAGCAATCAGCCCCAGCATTTT
CASRGTVLYSNQPQHF
>15|TRBV5-5|-|TRBJ2-3|TRBD2
TGTGCCAGCAGCTTCTCCGGGACTAGCGCAGATACGCAGTATTTT
CASSFSGTSADTQYF
>13|TRBV5-1|once|TRBJ2-7|TRBD1
TGCGCCAGCAGCTTCGGGACAGCCTACGAGCAGTACTTC
CASSFGTAYEQYF
>15|TRBV7-9|-|TRBJ2-1|-
TGTGCCAGCAGCCCACTCAACCACCATTACAATGAGCAGTTCTTC
CASSPLNHHYNEQFF
>16|TRBV5-6|-|TRBJ1-6|-
TGTGCCAGCAGCTTTTCAGGGGATGTTATAGGGTCACCCCTCCACTTT
CASSFSGDVIGSPLHF
>19|TRBV4-1|-|TRBJ2-1|TRBD1
TGCGCCAGCAGCCAAGAGAGAGACAGGGGCCCCCTCTCCTACAATGAGCAGTTCTTC
CASSQERDRGPLSYNEQFF
>13|TRBV27|-|TRBJ2-7|-
TGTGCCAGCGGGCCTGATCTGTCCTACGAGCAGTACTTC
CASGPDLSYEQYF
>15|TRBV30|-|TRBJ1-4|-
TGTGCCTGGACCAAAAAGGGGATTGCTAATGAAAAACTGTTTTTT
CAWTKKGIANEKLFF
>14|TRBV6-5|-|TRBJ1-5|-
TGTGCCAGCAGTGACGGCAGGGAGAATCAGCCCCAGCATTTT
CASSDGRENQPQHF
>17|TRBV5-8|-|TRBJ2-1|-
TGTGCCAGCAGCTTGGCTCCAAGCGGACTTTCCTACAATGAGCAGTTCTTC
CASSLAPSGLSYNEQFF
>13|TRBV10-2|-|TRBJ1-5|-
TGCGCCAGCAGTGCGGGGCCAACGCAGCCCCAGCATTTT
CASSAGPTQPQHF
>15|TRBV15|-|TRBJ2-7|TRBD2
TGTGCCACCAGCAGAAGGGCTAGCGGGAGGAGCGAGCAGTACTTC
CATSRRASGRSEQYF
>15|TRBV25-1|-|TRBJ1-4|-
TGTGCCAGCAGTGATTCTAGGGGCTGGGGGGAAAAACTGTTTTTT
CASSDSRGWGEKLFF
>13|TRBV7-2|-|TRBJ1-2|-
TGTGCCAGCAGCCCGGGACTGGTTTATGGCTACACCTTC
CASSPGLVYGYTF
>16|TRBV2|-|TRBJ1-3|-
TGTGCCAGCAGTGAAGCGCTTAACAGGGCCGGAAACACCATATATTTT
CASSEALNRAGNTIYF
>12|TRBV30|-|TRBJ1-2|-
TGTGCCTGGAGTCAGGGGTCGGCGGGCTACACCTTC
CAWSQGSAGYTF
>16|TRBV5-4|-|TRBJ1-2|TRBD1
TGTGCCAGCAGCTTATTATATGGACAGGGGGACTCGGGCTACACCTTC
CASSLLYGQGDSGYTF
>12|TRBV6-1|once|TRBJ2-1|-
TGTGCCAGCAGTGAGACAGCTAATGAGCAGTTCTTC
CASSETANEQFF
>14|TRBV10-3|-|TRBJ1-2|-
TGTGCCATCAGTGAGTCTAGGGGTAACTATGGCTACACCTTC
CAISESRGNYGYTF
>14|TRBV12-1|-|TRBJ1-6|-
TGTGCCAGCACCCGACAGCCTTATAATTCACCCCTCCACTTT
CASTRQPYNSPLHF
>20|TRBV7-2|-|TRBJ2-6|-
TGTGCCAGCAGCTTAGCGAGTAGGGGGGAGGTGCGCTCTGGGGCCAACGTCCTGACTTTC
CASSLASRGEVRSGANVLTF
>15|TRBV5-5|-|TRBJ2-3|-
TGTGCCAGCAGCTTGGATCCAGGAGGCACAGATACGCAGTATTTT
CASSLDPGGTDTQYF
>15|TRBV19|-|TRBJ1-5|-
TGTGCCAGTAGTATAGCTGGCAGGGCAGATCAGCCCCAGCATTTT
CASSIAGRADQPQHF
>13|TRBV27|-|TRBJ1-1|-
TGTGCCAGCAGTCTAAAGGGTAACACTGAAGCTTTCTTT
CASSLKGNTEAFF
>14|TRBV30|-|TRBJ1-1|-
TGTGCCTGGAGTTCGCGCGGGGGAAGGACTGAAGCTTTCTTT
CAWSSRGGRTEAFF
>14|TRBV2|-|TRBJ2-7|-
TGTGCCAGCAGTGAAGCGGGGGTTCTCCACGAGCAGTACTTC
CASSEAGVLHEQYF
>14|TRBV5-1|-|TRBJ2-2|TRBD1
TGCGCCAGCAGCTTGGGGTCAGGGGGCGGGGAGCTGTTTTTT
CASSLGSGGGELFF
>15|TRBV30|once|TRBJ2-3|-
TGTGCCTGGAGAAGGTCTAGCAAGGGCACAGATACGCAGTATTTT
CAWRRSSKGTDTQYF
>16|TRBV7-2|once|TRBJ2-3|-
TGTGCCAGCAGCCCACAATCAAGAGCCCGCACAGATACGCAGTATTTT
CASSPQSRARTDTQYF
>13|TRBV19|few|TRBJ2-1|TRBD1
TGTGCCAGTAGGCAGGGGGCGCACAATGAGCAGTTCTTC
CASRQGAHNEQFF
>15|TRBV7-9|few|TRBJ1-6|-
TGTGCCAGCAGCCTCCGGGACGGTTTTAATTCACCCCTCCACTTT
CASSLRDGFNSPLHF
>15|TRBV7-3|-|TRBJ2-1|-
TGTGCCAGCAGCCGACGGACGGGATCCTACAATGAGCAGTTCTTC
CASSRRTGSYNEQFF
>15|TRBV5-4|-|TRBJ2-1|TRBD2
TGTGCCAGCAGCCCTAGCGGGACTGTAAGAAATGAGCAGTTCTTC
CASSPSGTVRNEQFF
>15|TRBV5-6|-|TRBJ1-1|TRBD1
TGTGCCAGCAGCTTCAGGGGGCGAGTGAACACTGAAGCTTTCTTT
CASSFRGRVNTEAFF
>22|TRBV28|-|TRBJ2-7|TRBD1
TGTGCCAGCAGTTTACCCCTAACCGGGACAGGGGCTGATTGGTACCAACTCTACGAGCAGTACTTC
CASSLPLTGTGADWYQLYEQYF
>15|TRBV9|-|TRBJ2-5|-
TGTGCCAGCAGCAGACAGGAGCTGCCGCAAGAGACCCAGTACTTC
CASSRQELPQETQYF
>14|TRBV19|once|TRBJ1-3|TRBD1
TGTGCCAGTAGCCCAGGGACAGCTGGAAACACCATATATTTT
CASSPGTAGNTIYF